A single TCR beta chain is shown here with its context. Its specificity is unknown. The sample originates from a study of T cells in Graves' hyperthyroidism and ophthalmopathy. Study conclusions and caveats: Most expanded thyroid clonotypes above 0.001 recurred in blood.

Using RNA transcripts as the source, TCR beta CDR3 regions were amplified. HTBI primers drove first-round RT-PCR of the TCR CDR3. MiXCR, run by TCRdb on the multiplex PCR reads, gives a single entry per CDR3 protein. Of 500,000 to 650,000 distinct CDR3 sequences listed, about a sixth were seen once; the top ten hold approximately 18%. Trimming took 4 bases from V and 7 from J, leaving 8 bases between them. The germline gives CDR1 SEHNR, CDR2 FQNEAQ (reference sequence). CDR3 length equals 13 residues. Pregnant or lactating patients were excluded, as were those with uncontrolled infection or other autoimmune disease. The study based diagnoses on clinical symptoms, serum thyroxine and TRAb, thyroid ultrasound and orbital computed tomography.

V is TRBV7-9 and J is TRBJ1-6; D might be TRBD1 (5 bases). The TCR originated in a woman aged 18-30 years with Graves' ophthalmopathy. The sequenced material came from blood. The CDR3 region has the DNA TGTGCCAGCAGCTCACAGGAGAATTCACCCCTCCACTTT. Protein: CASSSQENSPLHF.